These 25 T cell receptor beta chains originate from one sample sequenced in a study of T cell repertoires in cytomegalovirus infection. TCRdb re-analysed the reads in MiXCR, keeping a single row per CDR3 protein. Of roughly 320,000 distinct CDR3 sequences in the sample, more than 8% were seen once. The sequencing input was PBMCs. These receptors originate from a human donor in good health (CMV status not recorded). Some clones in this sample may be carry-over from other donors' samples.

In the case of this clonotype: This could be a read error, since a much larger clone is one nucleotide away. This CDR3 is CVSSPREEVKNIQYF. The CDR3 region has the DNA TGTGTCAGCAGCCCCCGGGAAGAGGTGAAAAACATTCAGTACTTC. The gene calls are TRBV7-2 and TRBJ2-4, with TRBD2 as a possible D gene (5 bases). The germline CDR1 and CDR2 sequences are SGHTA and FQGNSA. This CDR3 region has 15 residues.

This clonotype was seen a few times. The germline gene is not matched at one end of the junction; a read error may be the cause. The rearrangement joins TRBV7-6 to TRBJ2-7; weak D call: TRBD1 (6 bases). This CDR3 comprises 17 residues. Per the germline V gene, CDR1 is SGHVS and CDR2 is FNYEAQ. The CDR3 loop is CANSLGRSTGFGNEQYF. CDR3 in DNA: TGTGCCAACAGCTTAGGAAGATCTACAGGGTTTGGCAACGAGCAGTACTTC.

This clonotype was recorded many times. V is TRBV4-2 and J is TRBJ2-1; D gene ambiguous. V shed 0 bases and J shed 8 bases, with 8 bases lying between them. This CDR3 has 13 amino acids. Germline-derived CDR1 and CDR2 are LGHNA and YNFKEQ. The CDR3, as DNA: TGTGCCAGCAGCCAAGAGGGCACATATGAGCAGTTCTTC. Its translation: CASSQEGTYEQFF.

This clonotype was observed many times. CDR3 region: CASINKGGYLNTEAFF. The DNA of the CDR3 is TGTGCCAGCATTAACAAAGGGGGGTATCTGAACACTGAAGCTTTCTTT. This chain joins TRBV6-5 and TRBJ1-1; a possible D gene is TRBD1 (6 bases). CDR1 and CDR2 from the germline V gene are MNHEY and SVGAGI. The CDR3 consists of 16 residues. Trimming removed 7 bases at V and 0 bases at J, with 18 bases between.

The table lists this clonotype with a few counts. The chain recombines TRBV7-9 with TRBJ2-4, with 7 bases aligning to TRBD1. This CDR3 region has 15 residues. Trimming at V came to 4 bases and at J to 5 bases, leaving 8 bases not matched to a gene. The V gene's germline CDR1 is SEHNR and CDR2 FQNEAQ (reference sequence). The CDR3 is CASSSPLTGENIQYF. For the CDR3, the DNA is TGTGCCAGCAGCTCGCCGTTAACAGGGGAAAACATTCAGTACTTC. The full variable domain, rest sourced from reference TRBV7-9 and TRBJ2-4, is DTGVSQNPRHKITKRGQNVTFRCDPISEHNRLYWYRQTLGQGPEFLTYFQNEAQLEKSRLLSDRFSAERPKGSFSTLEIQRTEQGDSAMYLCASSSPLTGENIQYFGAGTRLSVL.

This clonotype has a handful of counts. This sequence joins TRBV28 and TRBJ2-3; unclear D gene. Germline-derived CDR1 and CDR2 are MDHEN and SYDVKM. V shed 3 bases and J shed 4 bases, with 8 bases lying between them. The CDR3 covers 13 residues. CDR3 in DNA: TGTGCCAGCAGTTTTACCGGGTCAGATACGCAGTATTTT. It codes for CASSFTGSDTQYF.

The chain joins TRBV20-1 to TRBJ1-2; no reliable D call. The V gene lost 6 bases and the J gene lost 8 bases, with 19 bases spanning the gap. Looked up from germline, CDR1 is DFQATT and CDR2 is SNEGSKA (reference sequence). CDR3 length equals 13 residues. This CDR3 is CSARPRSNGGYTF. The CDR3 DNA sequence: TGCAGTGCCCGCCCCAGGTCGAACGGCGGCTACACCTTC.

The chain recombines TRBV7-9 with TRBJ1-3, with D unresolved. The CDR3 is 15 amino acids. Germline loops: CDR1 SEHNR, CDR2 FQNEAQ (reference sequence). Trimming left V 5 bases short and J 1 base short, with 12 bases between. Here the CDR3 reads CASSHEPYSGNTIYF. The CDR3 nucleotides are TGTGCCAGCAGCCACGAACCGTATTCTGGAAACACCATATATTTT.

This chain connects TRBV11-2 to TRBJ2-7; tentative D call: TRBD1 (6 bases). This CDR3 comprises 14 residues. Trimming took 2 bases from V and 2 from J, leaving 10 bases between them. Germline V gives CDR1 SGHAT, CDR2 FQNNGV. Here the CDR3 DNA reads TGTGCCAGCAGCTTATCCGCAGGGGCCTACGAGCAGTACTTC. It encodes CASSLSAGAYEQYF. The variable domain in full, with the rest retrieved from reference TRBV11-2 and TRBJ2-7, is EAGVAQSPRYKIIEKRQSVAFWCNPISGHATLYWYQQILGQGPKLLIQFQNNGVVDDSQLPKDRFSAERLKGVDSTLKIQPAKLEDSAVYLCASSLSAGAYEQYFGPGTRLTVT.

This clonotype occurred many times. J is TRBJ2-7 and V is TRBV7-2; 9 bases fit TRBD2. The CDR3 is made up of 15 amino acids. The V gene's germline CDR1 is SGHTA and CDR2 FQGNSA. After removal of 5 bases from V and 2 bases from J, the junction contained 7 bases not matched to a gene. CDR3 in amino acids: CASSPGPSGTYEQYF. For the CDR3, the DNA is TGTGCCAGCAGCCCAGGCCCTAGCGGGACCTACGAGCAGTACTTC. The full variable domain, in which reference TRBV7-2 and TRBJ2-7 provide the parts outside the CDR3, is GAGVSQSPSNKVTEKGKDVELRCDPISGHTALYWYRQSLGQGLEFLIYFQGNSAPDKSGLPSDRFSAERTGGSVSTLTIQRTQQEDSAVYLCASSPGPSGTYEQYFGPGTRLTVT.

This clonotype turned up a few times. The chain carries TRBV6-5 and TRBJ2-5; 8 bases agree with TRBD1. After removal of 5 bases from V and 3 bases from J, the junction contained 14 bases not matched to a gene. The CDR3 sequence is 17 residues long. Per germline, CDR1 MNHEY and CDR2 SVGAGI. The CDR3 DNA sequence: TGTGCCAGCAGTCAGCCCGACAGGGGAAGACCTAAAGAGACCCAGTACTTC. It specifies CASSQPDRGRPKETQYF.

Many counts were recorded for this clonotype. V usage is TRBV4-3 and J usage is TRBJ1-1; 8 bases align to TRBD1. Germline V gene sequence: CDR1 LGHNA, CDR2 YSLEER. Germline trimming cut 3 bases from V and 2 bases from J; bases unmatched to any gene: 5. The CDR3 loop spans 15 amino acids. The CDR3 region is CASSQEDRGNTEAFF. The DNA of the CDR3 is TGCGCCAGCAGCCAGGAAGACAGGGGTAACACTGAAGCTTTCTTT.

The sample holds a few counts of this clonotype. The chain joins TRBV10-3 to TRBJ2-7; 9 positions match TRBD2. Germline CDR1 ENHRY, CDR2 SYGVKD. This CDR3 is built from 14 residues. V lost 10 bases, J lost 2 bases, and 9 bases stayed unmatched. The DNA of the CDR3 is TGTGCCACCCGGGGCGGGAGGGCACCCTACGAGCAGTACTTC. This translates into CATRGGRAPYEQYF.

This clonotype came up many times. The chain uses TRBV7-2 and TRBJ2-7, with D unresolved. In germline, CDR1 is SGHTA, CDR2 FQGNSA. The CDR3 covers 16 residues. Trimming left V 5 bases short and J 2 bases short, with 19 bases between. The CDR3 region is CASSREAALKTYEQYF. DNA for the CDR3: TGTGCCAGCAGCCGCGAGGCCGCCCTGAAGACCTACGAGCAGTACTTC. Variable domain in full (rest from reference TRBV7-2 and TRBJ2-7): GAGVSQSPSNKVTEKGKDVELRCDPISGHTALYWYRQSLGQGLEFLIYFQGNSAPDKSGLPSDRFSAERTGGSVSTLTIQRTQQEDSAVYLCASSREAALKTYEQYFGPGTRLTVT.

This clonotype was detected ten times or more. V gene TRBV7-6 combines with J gene TRBJ1-2, with D possibly matching TRBD1 (5 bases). This CDR3 is built from 16 residues. Trimming stripped 4 bases from V and 0 bases from J, with 15 bases between. Looked up from germline, CDR1 is SGHVS and CDR2 is FNYEAQ. CDR3 DNA sequence: TGTGCCAGCAGCTCCAGGGTCGAAGCCGCTAACTATGGCTACACCTTC. This sequence encodes CASSSRVEAANYGYTF.

V usage is TRBV12-3 or TRBV12-4 and J usage is TRBJ2-5; D is ambiguous. The V and J ends lost 5 bases and 4 bases respectively, with 14 bases between them. The CDR3 is 14 amino acids. The CDR3: CASSPPKPSETQYF. CDR3 in DNA: TGTGCCAGCAGTCCTCCGAAACCCTCAGAGACCCAGTACTTC.

This rearrangement joins TRBV4-2 to TRBJ2-1; D is unresolved. Germline lookup yields CDR1 LGHNA and CDR2 YNFKEQ. Trimming left V 0 bases short and J 0 bases short, with 9 bases between. CDR3 length: 16 amino acids. As DNA, the CDR3 is TGTGCCAGCAGCCAAGAAGGTGGGGTCTCCTACAATGAGCAGTTCTTC. Its protein product is CASSQEGGVSYNEQFF.

At least ten counts were recorded for this clonotype. This chain uses TRBV6-1 with TRBJ1-5; no definite D call. The CDR3 loop spans 15 amino acids. CDR1 MNHNS and CDR2 SASEGT come from the germline V gene. V was cut by 0 bases and J by 4 bases, with 10 bases left in between. CDR3 protein: CASSEALIHNQPQHF. The CDR3 coding sequence is TGTGCCAGCAGTGAAGCGCTAATTCATAATCAGCCCCAGCATTTT.

The chain uses TRBV28 and TRBJ2-7; 8 bases are a match to TRBD2. With V trimmed by 5 bases and J by 7 bases, 16 bases remained unmatched. From germline, CDR1 is MDHEN and CDR2 SYDVKM. The CDR3 runs 16 residues. As DNA, the CDR3 is TGTGCCAGCAGTCCCATATGGCTACGGGGGGGGGTGGAGCAGTACTTC. Translation gives CASSPIWLRGGVEQYF.

Ten or more counts support this clonotype. The chain couples TRBV7-2 to TRBJ1-2, with 9 bases identical to TRBD1. Trimming took 3 bases from V and 6 from J; bases not matched to a gene: 8. The CDR3 covers 15 residues. The germline gives CDR1 SGHTA, CDR2 FQGNSA. The CDR3 reads CASSFPRTGADGYTF. DNA for the CDR3: TGTGCCAGCAGCTTCCCACGGACAGGGGCCGATGGCTACACCTTC.

A few counts support this clonotype. The chain is built from TRBV6-5 and TRBJ2-1; D is unresolved. Germline CDR1 MNHEY, CDR2 SVGAGI. This CDR3 is 15 amino acids long. V dropped 0 bases and J dropped 10 bases, with 16 bases sitting between them. The CDR3 here is CASSYSGLPSWEQFF. The CDR3 DNA follows: TGTGCCAGCAGTTACTCGGGGTTGCCGTCCTGGGAGCAGTTCTTC.

There are a few counts of this clonotype. This chain joins TRBV7-2 and TRBJ2-2; 14 nucleotides align to TRBD2. The junction had 12 bases not matched to a gene; V was cut back by 8 bases and J by 4 bases. CDR1 SGHTA and CDR2 FQGNSA come from the germline V gene. The CDR3 is 18 residues long. The CDR3 DNA sequence: TGTGCCAGCGGAGGGGGGACTAGCGGGAGCCGCGGCACCGGGGAGCTGTTTTTT. Encoded protein: CASGGGTSGSRGTGELFF.

There are a few counts of this clonotype. The chain employs TRBV20-1 and TRBJ2-5, with TRBD2 matching 9 bases. The CDR3 is 14 amino acids. Germline V gene data show CDR1 as DFQATT and CDR2 as SNEGSKA (reference sequence). V dropped 3 bases and J dropped 2; count of bases not matched to a gene: 4. The CDR3 nucleotides are TGCAGTGCTAGCGTAGCGGGGGTACAAGAGACCCAGTACTTC. It encodes CSASVAGVQETQYF.

This clonotype was seen a handful of times. This chain uses TRBV2 with TRBJ1-5; D remains unclear. Germline V gene sequence: CDR1 SNHLY, CDR2 FYNNEI. Trimming shortened V by 3 bases and J by 4 bases, and 10 bases separated the two germline ends. The CDR3 spans 14 residues. The CDR3 bases are TGTGCCAGCAGTGAGCTCCGTCCAAATCAGCCCCAGCATTTT. Residues: CASSELRPNQPQHF.

The table lists this clonotype with a few counts. DNA of the CDR3: TGTGCCAGCAGTTTTCAACCACAGGGGGCTAGTGGCTACACCTTC. As protein: CASSFQPQGASGYTF. This chain connects TRBV12-3 or TRBV12-4 to TRBJ1-2; 9 nucleotides align to TRBD1. CDR3 length equals 15 residues. V lost 3 bases and J lost 7; bases outside the gene matches: 9.